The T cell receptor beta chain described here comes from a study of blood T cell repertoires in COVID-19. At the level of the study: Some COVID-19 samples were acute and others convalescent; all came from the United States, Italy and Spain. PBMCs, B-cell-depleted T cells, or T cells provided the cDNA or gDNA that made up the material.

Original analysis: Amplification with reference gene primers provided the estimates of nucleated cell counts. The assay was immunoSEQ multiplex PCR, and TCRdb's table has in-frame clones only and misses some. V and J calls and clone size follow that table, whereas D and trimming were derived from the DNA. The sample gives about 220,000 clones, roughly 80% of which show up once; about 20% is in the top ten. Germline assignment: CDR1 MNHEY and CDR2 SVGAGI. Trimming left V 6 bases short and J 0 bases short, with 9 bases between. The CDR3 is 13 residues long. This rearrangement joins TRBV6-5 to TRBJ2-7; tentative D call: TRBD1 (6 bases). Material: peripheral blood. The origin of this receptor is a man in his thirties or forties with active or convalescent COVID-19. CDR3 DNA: TGTGCCAGCAGCCGGGACAACTCCTACGAGCAGTACTTC. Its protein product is CASSRDNSYEQYF.